This T cell receptor beta chain originates from a study of naive and memory T cell subsets. General study points: A few larger clonotypes appeared in naive repertoires, especially CD8, possibly memory cells re-expressing CD45RA.

Germline V CDR1 and CDR2: MNHEY, SMNVEV (reference sequence). With 4 bases clipped from V and 7 bases from J, the junction kept 16 bases outside the gene matches. The CDR3 runs 17 residues. The beta constant-region primer was an equimolar mix of two oligonucleotides covering TRBC1 and TRBC2. Ligated cDNA was amplified by four rounds of PCR with nested alpha and beta constant-region primers and SP2. Via MiXCR, TCRdb re-called the UMI-ligation and nested PCR reads, giving one row per CDR3 protein. This table has just over 80,000 distinct CDR3 sequences, around 9% appearing once. Separate alpha and beta amplification began at the second PCR step. Comment on this clonotype: Its antigen is unidentified.

The sample was naive CD8+ T cells from blood. The chain has TRBV27 and TRBJ2-5; 9 nucleotides match TRBD1. This TCR came from a human donor in good health. DNA of the CDR3: TGTGCCAGCAGTTCACCCGGGACAGGGAGTATCCAAACGACCCAGTACTTC. It specifies CASSSPGTGSIQTTQYF.